The entry below gives a single T cell receptor beta chain sequence along with its context. Its specificity is not known. The CDR3 carries no conserved terminal phenylalanine or tryptophan, so it likely arises from a read error. The DNA is left out, because the CDR3 cannot be placed on it with certainty; the CDR3 is given as TCRdb lists it. PCR was performed using 60 Vbeta and 13 Jbeta primers. Here immunoSEQ multiplex PCR was the method, and the copy in TCRdb shows in-frame clones only, minus some. The sample has under 150,000 clones, under 85% seen once. The CDR3 length equals 13 residues, ends included. Germline V gene data show CDR1 as GTSNPN and CDR2 as SVGIG (reference sequence). This entry belongs to a study of cytomegalovirus exposure and HLA in healthy donors. Study results and limitations: TRBV6-2, TRBV6-3 and some other V segments were excluded as indistinguishable. The study reported that TCR beta sequences accurately predicted HLA-A and HLA-B alleles in most subjects.

The chain is built from TRBV30 and TRBJ1-1; the table's D call of TRBD1 was not tested on the DNA. The specimen was PBMCs. The sequence was collected from a woman under 30 in good health and CMV-seronegative. CDR3 region: CAWARQGNTEALV.